This TCR beta chain was identified in a study of post-analysis software for immune sequencing data. Study findings and constraints: There was significantly lower normalized Chao1 diversity in multiple sclerosis patients than in controls. Patients had higher frequencies than controls of a few TRBV segments, including TRBV5-6, TRBV5-1 and TRBV20-1.

Germline V lookup: CDR1 MNHEY, CDR2 SVGAGI. V shed 2 bases, J shed 2 bases, and the junction held 3 bases outside the gene matches. CDR3 length: 15 residues. Unique molecular identifiers were present in the TCR beta cDNA libraries. MiXCR, run by TCRdb on the PCR reads, gives a single entry per CDR3 protein. In the table there are 600,000 to 750,000 distinct CDR3 sequences, around 64% of which are singletons. Regarding this clonotype: Antigen: not known.

The chain has TRBV6-5 and TRBJ2-7; 10 bases map to TRBD1. The origin of this receptor is a girl aged 2-15 years with multiple sclerosis. The sequenced sample was blood. The CDR3 is CASSYTTGGTYEQYF. The DNA of the CDR3 is TGTGCCAGCAGTTACACGACAGGGGGCACCTACGAGCAGTACTTC.